This TCR beta chain originates from a study of T cells in localized non-small cell lung cancer. Study-wide points: In adjacent lung, a median about 54 of the top 100 tumor clones were found. Heterogeneity is still possible, as just one tumor region was sequenced.

In regard to this clone: Its antigen remains unidentified.

The CDR3 totals 11 residues. The V end lost 7 bases, the J end lost 3 bases, and 9 bases lay between the germline ends. Germline CDR1 reads SQVTM; CDR2 reads ANQGSEA. Using immunoSEQ multiplex PCR, the repertoire was profiled, and TCRdb retains in-frame clones only, with some absent. The table shows 40,000 or so clones, with roughly 86% occurring only once. The chain has TRBV29-1 and TRBJ1-2, with a possible D match to TRBD1 (5 bases). This specimen consisted of peripheral blood, obtained before any cancer treatment. This TCR was recovered from a man between 40 and 69 years old with stage I lung adenocarcinoma. The CDR3 region is CSALTDYGYTF. The CDR3 coding sequence is TGCAGCGCACTGACAGACTATGGCTACACCTTC.